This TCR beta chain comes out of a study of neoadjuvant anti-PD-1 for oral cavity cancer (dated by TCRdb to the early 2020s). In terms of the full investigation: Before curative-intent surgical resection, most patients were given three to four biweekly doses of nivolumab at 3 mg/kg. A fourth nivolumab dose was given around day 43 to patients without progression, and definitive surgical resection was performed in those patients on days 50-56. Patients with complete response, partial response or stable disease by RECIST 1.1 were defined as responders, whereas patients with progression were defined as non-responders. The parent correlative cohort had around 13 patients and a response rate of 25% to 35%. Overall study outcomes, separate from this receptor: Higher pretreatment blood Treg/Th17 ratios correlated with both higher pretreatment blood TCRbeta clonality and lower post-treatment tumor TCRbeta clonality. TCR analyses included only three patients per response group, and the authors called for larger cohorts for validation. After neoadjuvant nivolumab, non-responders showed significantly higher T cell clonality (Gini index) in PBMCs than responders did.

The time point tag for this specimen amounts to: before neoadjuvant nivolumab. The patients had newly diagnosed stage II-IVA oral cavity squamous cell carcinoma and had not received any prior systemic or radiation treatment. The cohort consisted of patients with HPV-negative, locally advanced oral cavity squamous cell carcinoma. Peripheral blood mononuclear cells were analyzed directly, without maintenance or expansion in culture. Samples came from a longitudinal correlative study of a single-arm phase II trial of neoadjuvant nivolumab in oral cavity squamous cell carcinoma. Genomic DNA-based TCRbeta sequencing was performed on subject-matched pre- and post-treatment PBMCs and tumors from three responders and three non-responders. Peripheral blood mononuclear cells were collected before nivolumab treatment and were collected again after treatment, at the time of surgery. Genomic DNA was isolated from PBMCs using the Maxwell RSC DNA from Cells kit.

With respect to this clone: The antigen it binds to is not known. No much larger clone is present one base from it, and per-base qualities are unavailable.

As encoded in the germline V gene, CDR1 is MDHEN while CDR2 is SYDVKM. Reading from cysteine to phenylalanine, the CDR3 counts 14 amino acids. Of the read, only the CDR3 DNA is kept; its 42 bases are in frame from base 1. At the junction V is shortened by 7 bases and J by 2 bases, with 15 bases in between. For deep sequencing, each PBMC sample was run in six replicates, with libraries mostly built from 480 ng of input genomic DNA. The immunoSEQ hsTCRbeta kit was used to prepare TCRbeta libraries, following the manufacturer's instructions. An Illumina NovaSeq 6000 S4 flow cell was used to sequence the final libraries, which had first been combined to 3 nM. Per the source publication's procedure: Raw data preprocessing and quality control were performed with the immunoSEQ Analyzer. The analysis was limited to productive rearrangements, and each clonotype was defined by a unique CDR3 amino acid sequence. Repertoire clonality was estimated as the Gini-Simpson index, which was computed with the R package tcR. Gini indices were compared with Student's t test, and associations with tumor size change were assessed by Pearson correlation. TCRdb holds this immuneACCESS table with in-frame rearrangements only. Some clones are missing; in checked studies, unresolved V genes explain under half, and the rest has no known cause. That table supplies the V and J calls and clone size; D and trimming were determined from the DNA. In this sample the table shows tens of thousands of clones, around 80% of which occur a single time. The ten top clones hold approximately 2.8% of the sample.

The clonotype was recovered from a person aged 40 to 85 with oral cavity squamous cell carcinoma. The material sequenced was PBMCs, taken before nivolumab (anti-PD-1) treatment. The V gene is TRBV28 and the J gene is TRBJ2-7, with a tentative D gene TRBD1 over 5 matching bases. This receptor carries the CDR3 CASIPGSPPYEQYF. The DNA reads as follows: TGTGCCAGCATCCCAGGGTCTCCCCCCTACGAGCAGTACTTC.